These 24 T cell receptor beta chains were sequenced from one sample in a study of identical twins. TCRdb fed the 5' RACE reads into MiXCR, producing one record per CDR3 protein. The data hold roughly 710,000 distinct CDR3 sequences, with around 6.1% observed a single time. The source material was naive T cells sorted from blood. All receptors come from a man in his late teens or twenties in good health.

This clonotype turned up a few times. The chain carries TRBV14 and TRBJ2-7; a weak D match, TRBD2 (5 bases). The germline gives CDR1 SGHDN, CDR2 FVKESK. The CDR3 has 13 amino acids. The V gene lost 6 bases and the J gene lost 5 bases, with 14 bases spanning the gap. CDR3 sequence (DNA): TGTGCCAGCAGTGCTACTAGTCTCCACGAGCAGTACTTC. Translating it yields CASSATSLHEQYF.

This clonotype was counted only a few times. The rearrangement joins TRBV29-1 to TRBJ2-3, with TRBD1 as a possible D gene (6 bases). The germline V gene has CDR1 SQVTM and CDR2 ANQGSEA. Trimming left V 4 bases short and J 0 bases short, with 11 bases between. The CDR3 contains 14 residues. CDR3 region: CSVGAGDSTDTQYF. DNA of the CDR3: TGCAGCGTTGGGGCAGGGGACAGCACAGATACGCAGTATTTT.

The rearrangement links TRBV7-2 to TRBJ1-1, with D hard to call. In germline, CDR1 is SGHTA, CDR2 FQGNSA. The CDR3 extends over 14 amino acids. V was pared by 6 bases and J by 2 bases, with 13 bases between. The CDR3 DNA follows: TGTGCCAGCAGTACCCCGTGGGGAAACACTGAAGCTTTCTTT. Its translation: CASSTPWGNTEAFF. The complete variable domain, with remaining parts taken from reference TRBV7-2 and TRBJ1-1, reads GAGVSQSPSNKVTEKGKDVELRCDPISGHTALYWYRQSLGQGLEFLIYFQGNSAPDKSGLPSDRFSAERTGGSVSTLTIQRTQQEDSAVYLCASSTPWGNTEAFFGQGTRLTVV.

This clonotype was counted at least ten times. The CDR3 loop reads CSARTTGGTGELFF. The CDR3 coding sequence is TGCAGTGCTAGGACAACGGGGGGCACCGGGGAGCTGTTTTTT. This chain links TRBV20-1 with TRBJ2-2, with 7 positions matching TRBD2. Germline assignment: CDR1 DFQATT and CDR2 SNEGSKA (reference sequence). With 3 bases clipped from V and 4 bases from J, the junction kept 5 bases outside the gene matches. The CDR3 contains 14 residues.

On this clonotype: Given a much more abundant clone one base away, this may be a read error. The V and J genes are TRBV27 and TRBJ1-5; D remains unclear. The germline V gene has CDR1 MNHEY and CDR2 SMNVEV (reference sequence). The CDR3 sequence is 14 residues long. The CDR3 DNA reads TGTGCCACCTCATCCCAGATTTCCAATCGGCCCCAGCATTTT. Its translation is CATSSQISNRPQHF.

This clonotype was recorded a few times. The gene calls are TRBV12-3 or TRBV12-4 and TRBJ2-5; TRBD2 matches 14 bases. The CDR3 covers 17 residues. The ends lost 6 bases at V and 1 base at J; junction bases unmatched: 7. CDR3 in amino acids: CASRGLAGVGFQETQYF. The CDR3 region has the DNA TGTGCCAGCAGGGGACTAGCGGGAGTGGGGTTCCAAGAGACCCAGTACTTC.

J is TRBJ2-7 and V is TRBV24-1; D might be TRBD2 (5 bases). V gave up 5 bases and J gave up 3 bases, with 7 bases separating them. Germline V CDR1 and CDR2: KGHDR, SFDVKD. The CDR3 has 12 amino acids. CDR3 sequence (DNA): TGTGCCACCAGTGGAGAGGGCTACGAGCAGTACGTC. The encoded protein is CATSGEGYEQYV.

V gene TRBV6-2 or TRBV6-3 combines with J gene TRBJ2-1; TRBD2 agrees at 11 bases. V lost 0 bases to trimming and J lost 8 bases; unmatched junction nucleotides: 6. Looked up from germline, CDR1 is MNHEY and CDR2 is SVGEGT. This CDR3 spans 16 amino acids. In nucleotides, the CDR3 is TGTGCCAGCAGTTACTCGAGTAGCGGGAGGGCCTATGAGCAGTTCTTC. Its protein is CASSYSSSGRAYEQFF.

This clonotype was counted ten times or more. The chain recombines TRBV27 with TRBJ1-6; no definite D call. CDR1 MNHEY and CDR2 SMNVEV come from the germline V gene (reference sequence). The CDR3 has 16 residues. With 5 bases removed from V and 4 bases from J, the gap between germline ends came to 15 bases. CDR3: CASSTMTDRYNSPLHF. DNA for the CDR3: TGTGCCAGCAGTACTATGACTGATCGATATAATTCACCCCTCCACTTT.

This clonotype occurred many times. V and J are TRBV29-1 and TRBJ1-5; a possible D gene is TRBD1 (6 bases). CDR1 and CDR2 (germline): SQVTM, ANQGSEA. V was trimmed by 3 bases and J by 2 bases, leaving 8 bases between them. The CDR3 is 13 amino acids. CDR3 bases: TGCAGCGTTGATGAGGGGGGCAATCAGCCCCAGCATTTT. The encoded protein is CSVDEGGNQPQHF.

In its sample, this clonotype was seen many times. This chain uses TRBV13 with TRBJ2-1; a possible D gene is TRBD2 (6 bases). In germline, CDR1 is PRHDT, CDR2 FYEKMQ (reference sequence). Trimming took off 5 bases at V and 4 bases at J, with 18 bases between the two ends. The CDR3 has 16 amino acids. The CDR3 DNA sequence: TGTGCCAGCAGCCCCGAGGGACTGAAGTTTTACAATGAGCAGTTCTTC. It specifies CASSPEGLKFYNEQFF.

In its sample, this clonotype was seen many times. The chain recombines TRBV7-9 with TRBJ2-5; D might be TRBD1 (5 bases). Trimming removed 3 bases from V and 0 bases from J, with 17 bases in between. CDR3 length: 17 amino acids. Germline CDR1 and CDR2: SEHNR and FQNEAQ (reference sequence). The CDR3 spells CASSFSLQGEYQETQYF. The DNA for the CDR3 is TGTGCCAGCAGCTTTAGTCTCCAGGGCGAGTACCAAGAGACCCAGTACTTC.

In its sample, this clonotype was seen many times. J is TRBJ2-7 and V is TRBV27, with D perhaps matching TRBD2 (5 bases). The V and J ends lost 3 bases and 1 base respectively, with 13 bases between them. This CDR3 is built from 15 residues. Germline lookup yields CDR1 MNHEY and CDR2 SMNVEV (reference sequence). The CDR3 is CASSFGGTSSYEQYV. The CDR3 DNA follows: TGTGCCAGCAGTTTCGGAGGAACTTCTTCCTACGAGCAGTACGTC.

In this sample, this clonotype turned up many times. The chain uses TRBV12-3 or TRBV12-4 and TRBJ2-1; TRBD2 matches at 11 bases. V gave up 6 bases and J gave up 7 bases; unmatched junction bases: 8. The CDR3 length is 15 residues. The CDR3 spells CASSLLAGVGNEQFF. The CDR3 DNA reads as TGTGCCAGCAGCCTACTAGCGGGAGTAGGAAATGAGCAGTTCTTC.

This clonotype occurred many times. The CDR3 DNA is TGTGCCAGCAGTCAAACTAGCGGGAGCATCCCCTACAATGAGCAGTTCTTC. Protein sequence: CASSQTSGSIPYNEQFF. The V and J genes are TRBV7-9 and TRBJ2-1, with 11 nucleotides matching TRBD2. The CDR3 spans 17 residues. Germline CDR1 SEHNR, CDR2 FQNEAQ (reference sequence). V lost 6 bases, J lost 2 bases, and 9 bases stayed unmatched.

V gene TRBV11-1 combines with J gene TRBJ2-1; a possible D gene is TRBD2 (6 bases). The V end was cut by 8 bases, the J end by 4 bases, with 30 bases between. CDR3 length: 19 amino acids. CDR1 and CDR2 (germline): SGHAT, FQDESV (reference sequence). This CDR3 is CASYQTTGWEERGYNEQFF. The CDR3 DNA reads TGTGCCAGCTATCAAACCACTGGGTGGGAGGAAAGAGGATACAATGAGCAGTTCTTC.

This clonotype was counted a few times. The CDR3 loop reads CASSLASADLSYTF. As DNA, the CDR3 is TGCGCCAGCAGCTTGGCCTCAGCCGATTTAAGCTACACCTTC. The V call is TRBV5-1, the J call TRBJ1-2; D gene unclear. Between the trimmed V and J ends, which lost 0 bases and 9 bases, there was a span of 15 bases. Germline V gene lookup returns CDR1 SGHRS and CDR2 YFSETQ. The CDR3 loop spans 14 amino acids.

In its sample, this clonotype was seen a few times. The V and J genes are TRBV5-1 and TRBJ2-2, with 9 bases aligning to TRBD2. CDR3 size: 18 residues. Germline CDR1 and CDR2: SGHRS and YFSETQ. The trim removed 0 bases at V and 4 bases at J, leaving 10 bases unmatched. The CDR3 DNA reads TGCGCCAGCAGCTTGGAGAGTATGATACTAGCGGGCACCGGGGAGCTGTTTTTT. Its protein product is CASSLESMILAGTGELFF. The full variable domain, rest sourced from reference TRBV5-1 and TRBJ2-2, is KAGVTQTPRYLIKTRGQQVTLSCSPISGHRSVSWYQQTPGQGLQFLFEYFSETQRNKGNFPGRFSGRQFSNSRSEMNVSTLELGDSALYLCASSLESMILAGTGELFFGEGSRLTVL.

This clonotype occurred many times. The CDR3 DNA follows: TGTGCCAGCATCCGGACTAGCGGGAGCCACAATGAGCAGTTCTTC. It yields the protein CASIRTSGSHNEQFF. This chain connects TRBV12-3 or TRBV12-4 to TRBJ2-1, with TRBD2 identical over 13 bases. The CDR3 sequence is 15 residues long. V was clipped by 7 bases and J by 5 bases; unmatched bases: 5.

This clonotype was found many times. This chain uses TRBV6-1 with TRBJ1-1; D gene uncertain. The V end was cut by 5 bases, the J end by 0 bases, with 7 bases between. Germline V gene lookup returns CDR1 MNHNS and CDR2 SASEGT. This CDR3 is built from 13 residues. CDR3: CASSPNLNTEAFF. The CDR3 DNA is TGTGCCAGCAGTCCTAACCTGAACACTGAAGCTTTCTTT.

This clonotype was observed a few times. The chain joins TRBV5-1 to TRBJ2-5; TRBD1 agrees at 9 bases. This CDR3 spans 14 amino acids. Unmatched junction bases numbered 5, after V lost 4 bases and J lost 4 bases. CDR1 is SGHRS and CDR2 is YFSETQ in the germline V gene. CDR3 sequence: CASSKDRGGETQYF. The DNA of the CDR3 is TGCGCCAGCAGCAAGGACAGGGGAGGAGAGACCCAGTACTTC.

This clonotype was observed many times. V gene TRBV20-1 combines with J gene TRBJ2-2; 14 bases map to TRBD2. In germline, CDR1 is DFQATT, CDR2 SNEGSKA (reference sequence). J was trimmed by 5 bases and V by 5 bases; bases with no gene match: 7. The CDR3 contains 16 residues. CDR3 DNA sequence: TGCAGTGCTGGGGGACTAGCGGGAGTTGGTACCGGGGAGCTGTTTTTT. It codes for CSAGGLAGVGTGELFF.

The genes are TRBV15 and TRBJ1-2; 9 bases map to TRBD1. This CDR3 has 12 amino acids. Losses at the gene ends were 7 bases for V and 6 bases for J; bases not matched to a gene: 3. Germline-derived CDR1 and CDR2 are LNHNV and YYDKDF (reference sequence). CDR3 in DNA: TGTGCCACCAACACAGGGGGCGATGGCTACACCTTC. Its translation is CATNTGGDGYTF.

This clonotype was recorded many times. The chain combines TRBV6-2 or TRBV6-3 with TRBJ2-7, with 8 bases fitting TRBD2. This CDR3 is 14 amino acids long. V lost 9 bases and J lost 4; bases outside the gene matches: 11. The germline V gene has CDR1 MNHEY and CDR2 SVGEGT. Written as DNA, the CDR3 is TGTGCCAGTAATTCCATAGCGGGACCATACGAGCAGTACGTC. It specifies CASNSIAGPYEQYV.